This entry describes one T cell receptor (beta chain). CD8+ and CD4+ T cells from blood underwent TCR beta sequencing, which was carried out in a high-throughput format. The data stem from a study of CD8 T cells in Susac syndrome. Reverse transcription of about 0.45 to 1 ug RNA was performed with random hexamers. Each CDR3 protein is one row after TCRdb ran MiXCR on the immunoSEQ multiplex PCR reads. The table records about 250,000 distinct CDR3 sequences, about 93% of them present only once. This sequence originates from a human donor with multiple sclerosis. The specimen was CD4+ T cells from PBMCs.

CDR3 sequence reads: CASTKPTGKQYF. CDR3 nucleotide sequence: TGTGCCAGTACAAAACCTACAGGGAAGCAGTACTTC. V usage is TRBV6-2 or TRBV6-3 and J usage is TRBJ2-7; a weak D match, TRBD1 (6 bases). CDR1 MNHEY and CDR2 SVGEGT come from the germline V gene. The CDR3 consists of 12 residues. V was pared by 9 bases and J by 8 bases, with 17 bases between.